The sample holds a few counts of the clone carrying this T cell receptor (beta chain). This sample is drawn from a study of T cells after yellow fever vaccination. TCRdb fed the 5' RACE reads into MiXCR, producing one record per CDR3 protein. Among some 100,000 distinct CDR3 sequences listed, 7.5% to 10% were seen once. The CDR3 is 18 residues long. Germline trimming cut 0 bases from V and 0 bases from J; bases unmatched to any gene: 7. CDR1 and CDR2 from the germline V gene are SGHDN and FVKESK. The input for sequencing was CD8+ T cells not binding an NS4B(214-222) dextramer, sorted from PBMCs, taken roughly 14 days after the first yellow fever vaccination. J is TRBJ2-1 and V is TRBV14, with 8 bases that match TRBD2. This TCR was recovered from a young man who received the YFV17D yellow fever vaccine. CDR3 sequence: CASSQEALAGSSYNEQFF. The DNA of the CDR3 is TGTGCCAGCAGCCAAGAGGCTTTAGCGGGAAGCTCCTACAATGAGCAGTTCTTC.